The 21 T cell receptor beta chains reported below all come from one sample, sequenced in a study of identical twins. TCRdb passed the 5' RACE reads through MiXCR, listing each CDR3 protein once. Among roughly 1,500,000 distinct CDR3 sequences listed, 32% were seen once. The material sequenced was cord blood. Source of these receptors: a newborn girl in good health.

This clonotype was recorded a few times. This chain uses TRBV10-3 with TRBJ2-5; no clear D gene. V lost 3 bases to trimming and J lost 7 bases, with 15 bases between them. The CDR3 contains 14 residues. CDR1 ENHRY and CDR2 SYGVKD come from the germline V gene. As DNA, the CDR3 is TGTGCCATCAGTGATTGGTCGGCCGTGGGGACCCAGTACTTC. Translation: CAISDWSAVGTQYF.

Only a few counts were recorded for this clonotype. The DNA of the CDR3 is TGTGCCAGCAGTGTTGGACACCAAGCTTTCTTT. The encoded protein is CASSVGHQAFF. The J gene is TRBJ1-1, the V gene TRBV6-1; D may be TRBD1 (5 bases). This CDR3 comprises 11 residues. The V gene's germline CDR1 is MNHNS and CDR2 SASEGT. Trimming took 4 bases from V and 9 from J, leaving 9 bases between them.

The table lists this clonotype with many counts. The V call is TRBV20-1, the J call TRBJ2-7; unclear D gene. The V gene lost 0 bases and the J gene lost 1 base, with 10 bases spanning the gap. Germline CDR1 and CDR2: DFQATT and SNEGSKA (reference sequence). CDR3 size: 14 residues. CDR3 DNA: TGCAGTGCTAGAGAAACGTCAGAGTCCTACGAGCAGTACTTC. Translated, it gives CSARETSESYEQYF.

J is TRBJ1-1 and V is TRBV16; D not certain. CDR1 and CDR2 from the germline V gene are KGHSY and FQNENV. Trimming cost V 2 bases and J 10 bases, with 11 bases left between them. This CDR3 contains 12 residues. The CDR3 DNA reads as TGTGCCAGCAGCCAAGGGGTTCTCGGAGCTTTCTTT. Its protein is CASSQGVLGAFF.

This clonotype was counted only a few times. The chain combines TRBV12-5 with TRBJ1-2; D possibly corresponds to TRBD1 (6 bases). The length of the CDR3 is 12 residues. The germline gives CDR1 LGHNT, CDR2 FRNRAP. V was pared by 0 bases and J by 7 bases, with 6 bases between. The CDR3 coding sequence is TGTGCTAGTGGTTTGGTACAGGGTGGCTACACCTTC. Protein sequence: CASGLVQGGYTF.

The chain uses TRBV6-5 and TRBJ1-5; D remains ambiguous. V gave up 3 bases and J gave up 0 bases, with 6 bases separating them. Germline lookup yields CDR1 MNHEY and CDR2 SVGAGI. The CDR3 totals 14 residues. The CDR3 coding sequence is TGTGCCAGCAGTTATGCCCCTAGCAATCAGCCCCAGCATTTT. Translation: CASSYAPSNQPQHF.

The chain recombines TRBV20-1 with TRBJ2-3; the match to TRBD1 covers 7 bases. Germline CDR1 DFQATT, CDR2 SNEGSKA (reference sequence). The junction had 13 bases not matched to a gene; V was cut back by 3 bases and J by 1 base. This CDR3 has 17 residues. CDR3 DNA: TGCAGTGCTAGCGAGGGGGACAGATACTCTGGCACAGATACGCAGTATTTT. It yields the protein CSASEGDRYSGTDTQYF.

This clonotype was seen more than once but under ten times. The CDR3 region is CSARGVYPDTEAFF. The CDR3, as DNA: TGCAGTGCTAGAGGGGTTTACCCTGACACTGAAGCTTTCTTT. The chain joins TRBV20-1 to TRBJ1-1, with D unclear. The CDR3 totals 14 residues. V lost 1 base to trimming and J lost 3 bases, with 12 bases between them. CDR1 and CDR2 (germline): DFQATT, SNEGSKA (reference sequence).

The chain links TRBV6-6 to TRBJ2-5; TRBD1 aligns across 7 bases. This CDR3 is built from 15 residues. Germline V CDR1 and CDR2: MNHNY, SVGAGI (reference sequence). The V gene end was trimmed by 1 base and the J gene end by 2 bases; junction bases not matched to a gene: 4. The CDR3: CASSYWGRGQETQYF. As DNA, the CDR3 is TGTGCCAGCAGTTACTGGGGCAGGGGGCAAGAGACCCAGTACTTC.

This clonotype was detected only a few times. This CDR3 reads CASSKAGGNSPLHF. In nucleotides, the CDR3 is TGTGCCAGCAGCAAAGCAGGGGGAAATTCACCCCTCCACTTT. The V call is TRBV21-1, the J call TRBJ1-6; the table's D gene call, TRBD1, was not cross checked with the DNA. TRBV21-1 has pseudogene status. The CDR3 contains 14 residues.

This clonotype was seen a few times. This chain uses TRBV12-3 or TRBV12-4 with TRBJ1-2; D unclear. The CDR3 consists of 12 residues. V shed 3 bases and J shed 7 bases, with 9 bases lying between them. CDR3 nucleotide sequence: TGTGCCAGCAGTTTTTTTGAGGTTGGCTACACCTTC. This sequence encodes CASSFFEVGYTF.

The CDR3 DNA follows: TGTGCCACCAGAAGCGGAGCCCCCTACAATGAGCAGTTCTTC. This sequence encodes CATRSGAPYNEQFF. V usage is TRBV24-1 and J usage is TRBJ2-1; possible D gene TRBD2, 5 bases. V was pared by 7 bases and J by 2 bases, with 11 bases between. The CDR3 loop spans 14 amino acids. The germline V gene encodes CDR1 KGHDR and CDR2 SFDVKD.

The CDR3 spells CASSESGTGGTDTQYF. The CDR3 DNA sequence: TGTGCCAGCAGTGAGTCCGGGACAGGGGGCACAGATACGCAGTATTTT. This rearrangement joins TRBV6-1 to TRBJ2-3, with 10 bases lining up with TRBD1. V lost 3 bases to trimming and J lost 1 base; unmatched junction nucleotides: 4. The germline V gene encodes CDR1 MNHNS and CDR2 SASEGT. The CDR3 length is 16 residues.

The chain has TRBV6-5 and TRBJ2-5, with 9 nucleotides matching TRBD2. V trimming: 6 bases; J trimming: 3 bases; junction bases outside the gene matches: 8. Germline CDR1 and CDR2: MNHEY and SVGAGI. This CDR3 contains 15 residues. Written as DNA, the CDR3 is TGTGCCAGCAGGGGGTCTAGCGGGACCAAAGAGACCCAGTACTTC. This sequence encodes CASRGSSGTKETQYF.

This clonotype was recorded many times. J is TRBJ2-7 and V is TRBV12-3 or TRBV12-4, with D possibly being TRBD1 (7 bases). Deletions cut 3 bases from V and 4 bases from J, with 13 bases between. This CDR3 is 14 amino acids long. In DNA, the CDR3 is TGTGCCAGCAGTTTTGGAGGGGGCGGATACGAGCAGTACTTC. Translation: CASSFGGGGYEQYF.

A note on this clonotype: The junction departs from germline at one end; a sequencing error may be responsible. V and J are TRBV7-2 and TRBJ1-2; the D gene is possibly TRBD1 (5 bases). CDR1 and CDR2 from the germline V gene are SGHTA and FQGNSA. There are 8 residues in the CDR3. The CDR3 protein is CRVYGYTF. The CDR3 coding sequence is TGCAGGGTCTATGGCTACACCTTC.

This chain uses TRBV3-1 with TRBJ2-5; D is perhaps TRBD1 or TRBD2 (6 bases each). Germline CDR1 reads LGHDT; CDR2 reads YNNKEL (reference sequence). The CDR3 length is 14 residues. V was clipped by 2 bases and J by 1 base, with 8 bases between them. CDR3 in amino acids: CASSQRGAQETQYF. The DNA for the CDR3 is TGTGCCAGCAGCCAAAGGGGGGCCCAAGAGACCCAGTACTTC.

This clonotype was seen at least ten times. V is TRBV29-1 and J is TRBJ2-1; D remains unclear. CDR1 and CDR2 from the germline V gene are SQVTM and ANQGSEA. The CDR3 has 9 amino acids. V was pared by 4 bases and J by 8 bases, with 3 bases between. CDR3 bases: TGCAGCGTTGGGCATGAGCAGTTCTTC. The encoded protein is CSVGHEQFF.

CDR3 in amino acids: CASRRGGAYNEQFF. CDR3 DNA sequence: TGTGCCAGCAGGAGAGGTGGAGCCTACAATGAGCAGTTCTTC. The J gene is TRBJ2-1, the V gene TRBV27, with D unresolved. This CDR3 comprises 14 residues. CDR1 and CDR2 from the germline V gene are MNHEY and SMNVEV (reference sequence). The V end was cut by 6 bases, the J end by 2 bases, with 11 bases between.

The V and J genes are TRBV12-3 or TRBV12-4 and TRBJ1-5; 7 positions match TRBD1. This CDR3 is built from 14 residues. V shed 6 bases, J shed 5 bases, and the junction held 7 bases outside the gene matches. CDR3 region: CASRRRDRDQPQHF. In nucleotides, the CDR3 is TGTGCCAGCAGGCGCCGGGACAGAGATCAGCCCCAGCATTTT.

This clonotype appeared a few times. V is TRBV9 and J is TRBJ2-3; no clear D. CDR3 length equals 13 residues. CDR1 is SGDLS, CDR2 YYNGEE, per germline. V lost 0 bases to trimming and J lost 10 bases, with 12 bases between them. The CDR3 region has the DNA TGTGCCAGCAGCGTAGGGCTAGTAAGATCGCAGTATTTT. Its protein product is CASSVGLVRSQYF.